Detailed here is one TCR beta chain. Antigen unknown. At one of its ends the junction is not consistent with the germline gene, which may arise from a read error. RNA was extracted from bulk tissue without any cell sorting. More than 3 cm separated this lung sample from the edge of the tumor. Donors were chemotherapy-naive, newly diagnosed lung cancer surgical patients in China, August–late 2014. TCRbeta libraries were built with three rounds of nested PCR, modified from ARM-PCR. TCRdb re-analysed the multiplex PCR reads in MiXCR, keeping a single row per CDR3 protein. The profile shows tens of thousands of distinct CDR3 sequences, roughly 60% of them singletons. This record comes from a study of tumor and adjacent non-tumor tissue in lung cancer. The overall study: Histology: 12 adenocarcinoma, 2 squamous cell carcinoma, 1 small cell lung cancer. Study-wide findings and caveats: Normal lung showed higher cumulative top 100 clone frequency than tumor. Higher tumor TCR diversity was associated with shorter survival.

The CDR3 has 14 amino acids. CDR1 and CDR2 from the germline V gene are SQVTM and ANQGSEA. Sequenced input: distant non-tumor lung tissue. The genes are TRBV29-1 and TRBJ2-3; D possibly corresponds to TRBD2 (6 bases). The receptor was derived from a middle-aged woman with non-small cell lung cancer. The CDR3 loop is CIASLADDTDTQYF. CDR3 in DNA: TGCATCGCCTCTTTAGCGGACGACACAGATACGCAGTATTTC.